This T cell receptor (beta chain) came from a study of OX40 agonist ivuxolimab in advanced cancers. About the study as a whole: The costimulatory receptor OX40 (CD134) was targeted by ivuxolimab, a fully human IgG2 agonistic monoclonal antibody. Intravenous ivuxolimab was administered to patients every 2 weeks at six dose levels: 0.01, 0.1, 0.3, 1.5, 3 and 10 mg/kg. Peripheral TCRbeta sequencing was intended to test whether TCR sequence diversity was altered and clonal T-cell expansion was caused by ivuxolimab. In the dose-escalation cohort, 65% to 90% of patients were male, and the mean age was around 60 years, with a range of 23 to 79. Of the roughly 52 dose-escalation patients, hepatocellular carcinoma was present in around 20, melanoma in approximately 15, renal cell carcinoma in 9 and head and neck cancer in 9. The paper reports the monotherapy dose-escalation portion (N = 52 patients) of the phase I ivuxolimab trial. Partial responses occurred in three dose-escalation patients: two with cutaneous melanoma and one with hepatocellular carcinoma. Patients were allowed to have had prior anti-PD-1, anti-PD-L1 or anti-CTLA-4 therapy, and roughly 40% of the dose-escalation patients had previously received checkpoint inhibitors.

V and J are trimmed by 3 bases and 3 bases, and the gene matches miss 8 bases of the junction. The CDR3 runs 15 amino acids, cysteine and phenylalanine included. The DNA shown is the 45-base CDR3, in frame from base 1. Via the germline V gene (reference sequence), CDR1 is GTSNPN and CDR2 SVGIG. This clone was detected once. The antigen it recognizes is unknown. Per-base qualities were not stored, and no clone one base away is much larger. Patients with autoimmune disease history or receiving systemic immunosuppression were excluded from the trial. Peripheral blood for TCR sequencing was drawn from every dose cohort at baseline, at cycle 4 day 1 and at cycle 7 day 1. Samples were obtained from an open-label, multicenter, first-in-human phase I dose-escalation trial of ivuxolimab. Adults with locally advanced or metastatic melanoma, renal cell carcinoma, hepatocellular carcinoma or head and neck squamous cell carcinoma were enrolled in the trial. Before TCR sequencing, CD4+ T cells and CD8+ T cells from peripheral blood were sorted into separate populations.

Genomic DNA was extracted from sorted cells for sequencing of the TCRbeta CDR3 region. The immunoSEQ Assay was used for sequencing of TCRbeta CDR3 regions. TCRdb re-hosts the immuneACCESS table, in-frame sequences only. Its copies lack some clones; in the studies checked, an unresolved V gene accounts for under half of them, and the cause for the rest is not known. The sample has roughly 23,000 clones on record, around 79% of them singletons. The biggest ten clones account for approximately 1.9% of the sample. Broader findings and caveats from the paper: At doses of 0.1 to 3.0 mg/kg, clonal expansion of both CD4+ and CD8+ blood T cells was observed from baseline to week 6. Low levels of normalized T-cell clonal expansion were also seen in some nonresponding patients. Antigen specificity was not determined for the clonally expanded peripheral T cells. After ivuxolimab, CD8+ T cells had more expanded clones than CD4+ T cells on average. In partial responders in the 0.1-3.0 mg/kg groups, normalized peripheral clonal expansion was found to be among the lowest, especially among CD8+ T cells.

The chain links TRBV30 with TRBJ1-3, with TRBD1 identical over 7 junction bases. Source: CD4+ or CD8+ T cells sorted from blood, taken in a trial of the OX40 agonist ivuxolimab. The receptor was isolated from an adult with an advanced solid tumor such as melanoma, head and neck, liver or kidney cancer. In nucleotide form, the sequence is TGTGCCTGGAGAGACTCACAGGGGTTTGGAAACACCATATATTTT. It translates to CAWRDSQGFGNTIYF.